These T cell receptor beta chains were read from a single sample in a study of cytomegalovirus exposure and HLA in healthy donors. Assay: immunoSEQ multiplex PCR; the TCRdb copy retains only in-frame clones and omits some. The profile shows 90,000 to 130,000 clones, around 64% of them singletons. Input material: PBMCs. These receptors originate from a man aged 30 to 39 in good health and CMV-seropositive. The CDR3 runs from the conserved cysteine through the conserved F or W. D genes are given only for firm matches. Expanded clones are given a class, and other clones once, few, many or no size at all.

TRBD1 | TRBJ2-7 | - | TRBV5-1 | CASRDSGYEQYF | TGCGCCAGCCGGGACAGTGGGTACGAGCAGTACTTC
TRBD1 | TRBJ1-4 | - | TRBV6-1 | CASRSSDREVEKLFF | TGTGCCAGCCGTTCTTCCGACAGGGAGGTCGAAAAACTGTTTTTT
- | TRBJ1-3 | - | TRBV4-2 | CASSQETGHSGNTIYF | TGTGCCAGCAGCCAGGAAACAGGGCACTCTGGAAACACCATATATTTT
- | TRBJ1-4 | few | TRBV7-3 | CASSQLDKRKLFF | TGTGCCAGCAGCCAACTAGACAAGAGGAAACTGTTTTTT
- | TRBJ2-2 | - | TRBV27 | CASSFWGGSDTGELFF | TGTGCCAGCAGTTTTTGGGGGGGCTCGGACACCGGGGAGCTGTTTTTT
- | TRBJ1-2 | - | TRBV9 | CASSVQTGIYGYTF | TGTGCCAGCAGCGTACAAACAGGGATCTATGGCTACACCTTC
TRBD1 | TRBJ1-5 | - | TRBV12-5 | CASGLVIRTGENQPQHF | TGTGCTAGTGGTTTGGTAATCAGGACAGGGGAAAATCAGCCCCAGCATTTT
- | TRBJ2-4 | once | TRBV7-2 | CASSPQGGVGKNIQYF | TGTGCCAGCAGCCCCCAGGGAGGAGTGGGTAAAAACATTCAGTACTTC
- | TRBJ2-3 | - | TRBV7-2 | CASSRPPGWDTQYF | TGTGCCAGCAGCCGTCCGCCCGGGTGGGATACGCAGTATTTT
- | TRBJ1-1 | - | TRBV6-1 | CASSEMGRGGTEAFF | TGTGCCAGCAGTGAAATGGGCAGGGGAGGGACTGAAGCTTTCTTT
- | TRBJ2-5 | - | TRBV7-7 | CASSLEPGLSETQYF | TGTGCTAGCAGCTTAGAACCGGGGTTAAGCGAGACCCAGTACTTC
TRBD1 | TRBJ1-2 | - | TRBV2 | CASRTGGGYGYTF | TGTGCCAGCAGGACAGGGGGCGGCTATGGCTACACCTTC
- | TRBJ1-3 | - | TRBV28 | CASSLLQGSSGNTIYF | TGTGCCAGCAGTTTATTGCAGGGAAGCTCTGGAAACACCATATATTTT
TRBD2 | TRBJ2-3 | few | TRBV2 | CASSEWGGLGDTQYF | TGTGCCAGCAGTGAATGGGGAGGGCTGGGGGATACGCAGTATTTT
- | TRBJ2-5 | - | TRBV7-6 | CASSLGRRKEGIKETQYF | TGTGCCAGCAGCTTAGGTAGGAGAAAGGAAGGAATAAAAGAGACCCAGTACTTC
- | TRBJ1-2 | - | TRBV2 | CASSEALQSGLPGYTF | TGTGCCAGCAGTGAAGCGCTTCAATCCGGACTACCTGGCTACACCTTC
- | TRBJ1-2 | once | TRBV11-2 | CASRSGGAPPDYTF | TGTGCCAGCCGCTCTGGGGGGGCCCCTCCGGACTACACCTTC
- | TRBJ1-2 | once | TRBV2 | CASLLEGYTF | TGTGCCAGCCTACTCGAGGGCTACACCTTC
TRBD1 | TRBJ1-2 | - | TRBV5-1 | CASRSPGQGRDGVGNYGYTF | TGCGCCAGCAGGTCCCCGGGACAGGGAAGGGATGGGGTCGGGAACTATGGCTACACCTTC
- | TRBJ1-6 | - | TRBV6-1 | CASSSRGAYNSPLHF | TGTGCCAGCAGCTCGCGGGGGGCCTATAATTCACCCCTCCACTTT
- | TRBJ1-6 | - | TRBV6-5 | CASSPQGTYNSPLHF | TGTGCCAGCAGTCCACAGGGAACCTATAATTCACCCCTCCACTTT
- | TRBJ2-2 | few | TRBV6-6 | CASSYSGHEYTGELFF | TGTGCCAGCAGTTACTCGGGACACGAATACACCGGGGAGCTGTTTTTT
- | TRBJ1-1 | few | TRBV28 | CASRLNTEAFF | TGTGCCAGCAGACTAAACACTGAAGCTTTCTTT
- | TRBJ2-1 | few | TRBV7-3 | CASQATLPGSSYNEQFF | TGTGCCAGCCAGGCTACCCTCCCCGGGAGCTCCTACAATGAGCAGTTCTTC
TRBD1 | TRBJ1-1 | few | TRBV5-6 | CASSLAGGWENTEAFF | TGTGCCAGCAGCTTGGCAGGGGGATGGGAGAACACTGAAGCTTTCTTT
TRBD1 | TRBJ2-7 | - | TRBV27 | CASSLSGDSPTGSYEQYF | TGTGCCAGCAGCCTAAGTGGGGACAGCCCAACTGGCTCCTACGAGCAGTACTTC
TRBD2 | TRBJ2-1 | - | TRBV19 | CASSFLASGFYNEQFF | TGTGCCAGTAGTTTTTTGGCTAGCGGATTCTACAATGAGCAGTTCTTC
- | TRBJ2-1 | once | TRBV7-3 | CASSLLGFENEQFF | TGTGCCAGCAGCCTATTGGGCTTTGAAAATGAGCAGTTCTTC
TRBD2 | TRBJ2-3 | once | TRBV10-1 | CASSGKRASGGQIPTDTQYF | TGCGCCAGCAGTGGGAAGAGGGCTAGCGGGGGGCAAATACCCACAGATACGCAGTATTTT
- | TRBJ2-3 | - | TRBV2 | CASSEDGTTKDTQYF | TGTGCCAGCAGTGAGGACGGGACAACTAAAGATACGCAGTATTTT
- | TRBJ2-3 | - | TRBV11-3 | CASSRGGQMNTQYF | TGTGCCAGCAGCAGGGGGGGGCAGATGAATACGCAGTATTTT
- | TRBJ1-1 | - | TRBV9 | CASSVGGQGTEAFF | TGTGCCAGCAGCGTAGGGGGCCAGGGCACTGAAGCTTTCTTT
TRBD1 | TRBJ1-2 | - | TRBV6-6 | CASRSVGDRGQGYTF | TGTGCCAGCAGGTCGGTGGGTGACAGGGGGCAGGGCTACACCTTC
TRBD1 | TRBJ2-2 | few | TRBV29-1 | CSVEGTGVGTGELFF | TGCAGCGTTGAGGGGACAGGGGTGGGCACCGGGGAGCTGTTTTTT
TRBD1 | TRBJ2-5 | - | TRBV9 | CASSGGTGGSGETQYF | TGTGCCAGCAGCGGGGGGACAGGGGGCAGCGGAGAGACCCAGTACTTC
TRBD2 | TRBJ2-3 | - | TRBV6-6 | CASRRAEGGPTDTQYF | TGTGCCAGCAGACGCGCAGAGGGAGGGCCCACAGATACGCAGTATTTT
- | TRBJ1-1 | few | TRBV29-1 | CSVETSPNTEAFF | TGCAGCGTTGAAACTAGCCCGAACACTGAAGCTTTCTTT
TRBD1 | TRBJ1-1 | - | TRBV7-3 | CASSAQGIGTEAFF | TGTGCCAGCAGCGCACAGGGGATAGGCACTGAAGCTTTCTTT
- | TRBJ2-6 | - | TRBV5-1 | CASSLSGDSGANVLTF | TGCGCCAGCAGCTTAAGTGGAGACTCTGGGGCCAACGTCCTGACTTTC
TRBD2 | TRBJ2-2 | few | TRBV28 | CASTSWFDPSGDTNTGELFF | TGTGCCAGCACCTCGTGGTTTGATCCTAGCGGGGACACGAACACCGGGGAGCTGTTTTTT
TRBD1 | TRBJ2-2 | - | TRBV5-1 | CASSSTTGDTGELFF | TGCGCCAGCAGCTCAACCACAGGGGACACCGGGGAGCTGTTTTTT
- | TRBJ1-5 | - | TRBV5-1 | CASSGAVGQPQHF | TGCGCCAGCAGCGGGGCAGTCGGTCAGCCCCAGCATTTT
TRBD1 | TRBJ2-1 | - | TRBV11-2 | CASSLGPGQGNEQFF | TGTGCCAGCAGCTTAGGTCCGGGACAGGGGAATGAGCAGTTCTTC
- | TRBJ2-7 | few | TRBV7-9 | CASSPSGDVVLREQYF | TGTGCCAGCAGCCCCTCGGGGGACGTAGTTCTAAGGGAGCAGTACTTC
- | TRBJ2-5 | - | TRBV5-4 | CASSFTKRQETQYF | TGTGCCAGCAGCTTTACAAAACGACAAGAGACCCAGTACTTC
- | TRBJ2-3 | - | TRBV7-3 | CASSLDWDTQYF | TGTGCCAGCAGCCTAGACTGGGATACGCAGTATTTT
TRBD2 | TRBJ2-3 | - | TRBV7-7 | CASSAGGRGTDTQYF | TGTGCTAGCAGCGCGGGAGGCCGAGGCACAGATACGCAGTATTTT
TRBD2 | TRBJ2-3 | few | TRBV5-4 | CASSLTSGRTDTQYF | TGTGCCAGCAGCTTGACTAGCGGACGCACAGATACGCAGTATTTT
- | TRBJ1-2 | - | TRBV4-1 | CASSQDPNRAYYGYTF | TGCGCCAGCAGCCAAGATCCCAACAGGGCGTACTATGGCTACACCTTC
- | TRBJ1-4 | - | TRBV6-1 | CASKDRGTTNEKLFF | TGTGCCAGCAAGGATAGGGGAACAACTAATGAAAAACTGTTTTTT
- | TRBJ2-2 | - | TRBV10-1 | CASSRVSTGELFF | TGCGCCAGCAGTCGGGTGTCCACCGGGGAGCTGTTTTTT
TRBD1 | TRBJ1-5 | - | TRBV6-1 | CASSQGGPRGQPQHF | TGTGCCAGCAGCCAGGGGGGCCCCCGAGGTCAGCCCCAGCATTTT
TRBD2 | TRBJ2-1 | - | TRBV4-1 | CASSQDPQRGAYNEQFF | TGCGCCAGCAGCCAAGACCCCCAGCGGGGCGCCTACAATGAGCAGTTCTTC
- | TRBJ1-1 | - | TRBV29-1 | CSVGQLVISPEAFF | TGCAGCGTTGGTCAATTAGTTATATCCCCTGAAGCTTTCTTT
- | TRBJ2-5 | once | TRBV7-6 | CASSSLPETQYF | TGTGCCAGCAGCTCCCTCCCAGAGACCCAGTACTTC